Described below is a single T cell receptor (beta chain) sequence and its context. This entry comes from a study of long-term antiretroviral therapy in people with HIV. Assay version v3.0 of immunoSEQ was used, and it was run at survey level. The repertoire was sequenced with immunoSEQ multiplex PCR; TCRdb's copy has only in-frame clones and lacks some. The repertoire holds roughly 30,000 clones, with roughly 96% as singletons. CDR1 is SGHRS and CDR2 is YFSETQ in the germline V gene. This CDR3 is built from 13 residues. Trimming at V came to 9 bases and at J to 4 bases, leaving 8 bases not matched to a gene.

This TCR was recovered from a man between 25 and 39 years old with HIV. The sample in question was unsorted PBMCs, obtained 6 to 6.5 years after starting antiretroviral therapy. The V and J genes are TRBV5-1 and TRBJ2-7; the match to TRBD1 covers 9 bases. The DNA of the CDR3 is TGCGCCACCGGGACAGGGTCAGGGTACGAGCAGTACTTC. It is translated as CATGTGSGYEQYF.